This TCR beta chain came from a study of T cell changes during pregnancy in multiple sclerosis. Per the germline V gene, CDR1 is SGHAT and CDR2 is FQNNGV. V was pared by 7 bases and J by 2 bases, with 2 bases of the junction left unmatched. This CDR3 is built from 13 residues. Sequencing used immunoSEQ multiplex PCR; TCRdb keeps in-frame clones, though not all of them. The profile shows 75,000 to 85,000 clones, roughly 93% of them singletons. The genes are TRBV11-2 and TRBJ2-1; 7 bases align to TRBD1. The source is a female donor with multiple sclerosis, enrolled in a pregnancy study. The sample in question was peripheral blood, obtained in the second trimester of pregnancy. CDR3 sequence reads: CASTQGTYNEQFF. CDR3 nucleotides: TGTGCCAGCACACAGGGGACCTACAATGAGCAGTTCTTC.